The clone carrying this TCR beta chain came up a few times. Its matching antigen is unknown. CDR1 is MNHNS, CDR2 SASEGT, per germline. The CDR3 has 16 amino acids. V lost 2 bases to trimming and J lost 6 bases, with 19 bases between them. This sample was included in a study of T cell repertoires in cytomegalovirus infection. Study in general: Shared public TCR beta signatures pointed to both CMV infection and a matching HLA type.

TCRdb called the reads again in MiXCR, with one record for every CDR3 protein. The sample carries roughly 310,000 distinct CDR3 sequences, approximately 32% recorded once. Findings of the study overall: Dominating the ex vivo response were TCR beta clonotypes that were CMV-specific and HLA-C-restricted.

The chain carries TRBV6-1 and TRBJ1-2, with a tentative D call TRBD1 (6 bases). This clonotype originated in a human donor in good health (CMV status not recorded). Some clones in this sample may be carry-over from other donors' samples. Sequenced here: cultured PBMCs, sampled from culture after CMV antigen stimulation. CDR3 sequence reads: CASSEWGAGEGDGYTF. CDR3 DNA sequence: TGTGCCAGCAGTGAATGGGGTGCAGGGGAGGGAGATGGCTACACCTTC.